The 16 T cell receptor beta chains reported below all come from one sample, sequenced in a study of T cells in Graves' hyperthyroidism and ophthalmopathy. Amplification of TCR beta CDR3 regions used RNA as the template. The HTBI set primed first-round TCR CDR3 RT-PCR. TCRdb itself ran the multiplex PCR reads through MiXCR, one entry per CDR3 protein. The table has fewer than 900,000 distinct CDR3 sequences, roughly 20% seen once. The specimen sequenced was blood. All receptors come from a woman in her 50s with Graves' hyperthyroidism that later progressed to Graves' ophthalmopathy.

Regarding this clonotype: A read error may be the cause here, since a much bigger clone is one base away. The rearrangement uses TRBV11-3 and TRBJ2-2; 11 positions agree with TRBD2. This CDR3 is 17 amino acids long. The germline CDR1 and CDR2 sequences are SGHNT and YENEEA. The CDR3 DNA is TGTACCAGCAGCTCCTTAGCGGGGGGGCCGGACACCGGGGAGCTGTTTTTT. Translation: CTSSSLAGGPDTGELFF.

This clonotype was detected only a few times. This sequence joins TRBV14 and TRBJ1-2; 8 nucleotides line up with TRBD1. Germline V CDR1 and CDR2: SGHDN, FVKESK. This CDR3 comprises 15 residues. V trimming: 5 bases; J trimming: 4 bases; junction bases outside the gene matches: 9. CDR3 protein: CASSTMTGAVYGYTF. DNA for the CDR3: TGTGCCAGCAGCACAATGACAGGGGCCGTCTATGGCTACACCTTC. The variable domain in full, completed from reference TRBV14 and TRBJ1-2, reads EAGVTQFPSHSVIEKGQTVTLRCDPISGHDNLYWYRRVMGKEIKFLLHFVKESKQDESGMPNNRFLAERTGGTYSTLKVQPAELEDSGVYFCASSTMTGAVYGYTFGSGTRLTVV.

V and J are TRBV5-1 and TRBJ2-3; a possible D gene is TRBD2 (6 bases). The germline V gene has CDR1 SGHRS and CDR2 YFSETQ. The CDR3 extends over 16 amino acids. V lost 1 base and J 1 base, leaving 13 bases between the germline ends. The CDR3 spells CASSLMVGGGTDTQYF. As DNA, the CDR3 is TGCGCCAGCAGCTTGATGGTCGGAGGGGGCACAGATACGCAGTATTTT.

This clonotype was seen many times. The chain employs TRBV29-1 and TRBJ1-1; D remains ambiguous. The CDR3 loop spans 11 amino acids. V lost 4 bases and J 1 base, leaving 4 bases between the germline ends. Germline V gives CDR1 SQVTM, CDR2 ANQGSEA. CDR3 loop: CSVVPNTEAFF. Written as DNA, the CDR3 is TGCAGCGTTGTCCCGAACACTGAAGCTTTCTTT.

V is TRBV19 and J is TRBJ2-2, with 8 nucleotides matching TRBD2. CDR3 length equals 13 residues. J lost 3 bases, V lost 8 bases, and 2 bases had no gene match. CDR1 LNHDA and CDR2 SQIVND come from the germline V gene (reference sequence). CDR3 loop: CASAGGHTGELFF. The DNA for the CDR3 is TGTGCCAGTGCGGGGGGCCACACCGGGGAGCTGTTTTTT.

This clonotype appeared many times. The chain joins TRBV7-2 to TRBJ2-1; TRBD2 aligns across 10 bases. J gave up 8 bases and V 4 bases, and 11 bases lay outside the gene matches. From germline, CDR1 is SGHTA and CDR2 FQGNSA. The length of the CDR3 is 16 residues. CDR3 coding DNA: TGTGCCAGCAGCTCACTAGCGGGGTTAAAAGCGTATGAGCAGTTCTTC. It yields the protein CASSSLAGLKAYEQFF.

This chain's CDR3 is CASSSWTSGGALNEQFF. The CDR3, as DNA: TGTGCCAGCAGTTCCTGGACTAGCGGGGGGGCCTTGAATGAGCAGTTCTTC. The V call is TRBV27, the J call TRBJ2-1; TRBD2 agrees at 15 bases. The CDR3 runs 17 residues. V gave up 4 bases and J gave up 7 bases; unmatched junction bases: 8. In germline, CDR1 is MNHEY, CDR2 SMNVEV (reference sequence).

The table lists this clonotype with a few counts. This chain joins TRBV6-1 and TRBJ1-5; a possible D gene is TRBD1 (5 bases). Looked up from germline, CDR1 is MNHNS and CDR2 is SASEGT. The CDR3 extends over 16 amino acids. Trimming cost V 5 bases and J 4 bases, with 18 bases left between them. Written as DNA, the CDR3 is TGTGCCAGCAGTTTTTCTCCGCGCCCAGGGAATCAGCCCCAGCATTTT. Its protein product is CASSFSPRPGNQPQHF.

The genes are TRBV10-3 and TRBJ1-5, with D unclear. CDR1 is ENHRY, CDR2 SYGVKD, per germline. V lost 3 bases to trimming and J lost 0 bases, with 6 bases between them. This CDR3 is built from 14 residues. CDR3 sequence (DNA): TGTGCCATCAGTGAACAGTATAGCAATCAGCCCCAGCATTTT. It specifies CAISEQYSNQPQHF.

This clonotype occurred a few times. This chain uses TRBV6-1 with TRBJ2-7; 13 positions agree with TRBD2. Per the germline V gene, CDR1 is MNHNS and CDR2 is SASEGT. V lost 5 bases, J lost 6 bases, and 7 bases stayed unmatched. The CDR3 has 15 residues. Here the CDR3 reads CASSTWTSGGSEQYF. CDR3 nucleotides: TGTGCCAGCAGTACCTGGACTAGCGGGGGCTCCGAGCAGTACTTC.

This clonotype appeared once. The V gene is TRBV14, the J gene TRBJ2-3; 9 bases match TRBD2. Germline V gene data show CDR1 as SGHDN and CDR2 as FVKESK. The CDR3 contains 18 residues. The V gene end was trimmed by 0 bases and the J gene end by 0 bases; junction bases not matched to a gene: 7. CDR3 nucleotides: TGTGCCAGCAGCCAAGATATAGCGGGGGCCTTTAGCACAGATACGCAGTATTTT. It is translated as CASSQDIAGAFSTDTQYF.

The genes are TRBV3-1 and TRBJ1-5, with 12 bases that match TRBD1. With V trimmed by 3 bases and J by 2 bases, 8 bases remained unmatched. The germline CDR1 and CDR2 sequences are LGHDT and YNNKEL (reference sequence). This CDR3 has 18 amino acids. This CDR3 is CASSHTGTGGRGNQPQHF. The CDR3 DNA follows: TGTGCCAGCAGCCACACCGGGACAGGGGGCCGGGGCAATCAGCCCCAGCATTTT.

This clonotype was observed a few times. The rearrangement links TRBV10-3 to TRBJ2-2; weak D call: TRBD1 (5 bases). CDR3 length: 16 amino acids. V shed 7 bases and J shed 7 bases, with 22 bases lying between them. Germline V gene data show CDR1 as ENHRY and CDR2 as SYGVKD. This chain's CDR3 is CAIKPDRIDWYGELFF. CDR3 bases: TGTGCCATCAAACCCGACAGAATCGATTGGTACGGGGAGCTGTTTTTT.

In its sample, this clonotype was seen a few times. The V gene is TRBV30, the J gene TRBJ2-1; 8 bases fit TRBD1. The CDR3 contains 16 residues. From germline, CDR1 is GTSNPN and CDR2 SVGIG (reference sequence). The V gene end was trimmed by 4 bases and the J gene end by 1 base; junction bases not matched to a gene: 9. As DNA, the CDR3 is TGTGCCTGGAAAGTAGGGACAGGCCTATCCTACAATGAGCAGTTCTTC. Translation gives CAWKVGTGLSYNEQFF.

This clonotype appeared many times. The chain carries TRBV2 and TRBJ2-3; TRBD2 aligns across 9 bases. CDR1 and CDR2 (germline): SNHLY, FYNNEI. Germline trimming cut 2 bases from V and 0 bases from J; bases unmatched to any gene: 6. This CDR3 spans 17 amino acids. This CDR3 is CASSELAGSTSTDTQYF. DNA for the CDR3: TGTGCCAGCAGTGAACTAGCGGGGAGCACTAGCACAGATACGCAGTATTTT.

The chain links TRBV7-9 to TRBJ2-1; weak D call: TRBD2 (7 bases). V was trimmed by 2 bases and J by 7 bases, leaving 18 bases between them. CDR1 is SEHNR, CDR2 FQNEAQ, per germline (reference sequence). The CDR3 length is 16 residues. As DNA, the CDR3 is TGTGCCAGCAGCTTATGGGGGCGGGGGCGGGAGAATGAGCAGTTCTTC. Its protein product is CASSLWGRGRENEQFF.